These 6 T cell receptor beta chains were all obtained from the same sample, sequenced in a study of T-cell memory formation after mild COVID-19. Each CDR3 protein is one row after TCRdb ran MiXCR on the 5' RACE reads. Of just under 150,000 distinct CDR3 sequences in the sample, 6% to 7% are singletons; the top ten hold 2% to 2.5%. Sequenced material: PBMCs or a T cell subset sorted from them (not recorded which). The receptor set was obtained from an adult woman who had mild COVID-19 (a few samples of this study predate the infection). Cell type and time point are not known.

The CDR3 DNA is TGCGCCAGCAGCCAAGAAGTCCCGCAATCTGGAAACACCATATATTTT. As protein: CASSQEVPQSGNTIYF. This chain connects TRBV4-1 to TRBJ1-3, with no clear D. CDR1 MGHRA and CDR2 YSYEKL come from the germline V gene. The CDR3 has 16 amino acids. Trimming left V 0 bases short and J 1 base short, with 10 bases between.

This clonotype showed up many times. The CDR3 protein is CASSTGAFYEQYF. CDR3 sequence (DNA): TGCGCCAGCAGCACCGGGGCCTTCTACGAGCAGTACTTC. The chain combines TRBV4-1 with TRBJ2-7; D possibly matches TRBD1 or TRBD2 (5 bases each). The CDR3 length is 13 residues. The germline V gene has CDR1 MGHRA and CDR2 YSYEKL. Trimming removed 5 bases from V and 3 bases from J, with 11 bases in between.

In its sample, this clonotype was seen many times. The chain recombines TRBV12-3 or TRBV12-4 with TRBJ2-2, with a tentative D call TRBD2 (6 bases). Deletions cut 5 bases from V and 6 bases from J, with 10 bases between. The CDR3 length is 13 residues. The CDR3 protein is CASSNSGAGELFF. The CDR3 region has the DNA TGTGCCAGCAGTAATTCGGGGGCCGGGGAGCTGTTTTTT.

This clonotype was counted ten times or more. The rearrangement links TRBV29-1 to TRBJ2-2, with D possibly matching TRBD1 (6 bases). Germline V gene lookup returns CDR1 SQVTM and CDR2 ANQGSEA. V lost 3 bases and J 1 base, leaving 9 bases between the germline ends. The CDR3 extends over 14 amino acids. The CDR3 DNA is TGCAGCGTTGAGGACAGTTGGAACACCGGGGAGCTGTTTTTT. Its translation is CSVEDSWNTGELFF.

This clonotype has a handful of counts. The chain is built from TRBV9 and TRBJ2-1; the match to TRBD2 covers 11 bases. V dropped 7 bases and J dropped 6; count of bases not matched to a gene: 9. This CDR3 is built from 15 residues. Per germline, CDR1 SGDLS and CDR2 YYNGEE. CDR3 sequence (DNA): TGTGCCAGCGGACATATAGCGGGAGGGCGCAATGAGCAGTTCTTC. Its translation is CASGHIAGGRNEQFF. Filled out from reference TRBV9 and TRBJ2-1, the complete variable domain reads DSGVTQTPKHLITATGQRVTLRCSPRSGDLSVYWYQQSLDQGLQFLIQYYNGEERAKGNILERFSAQQFPDLHSELNLSSLELGDSALYFCASGHIAGGRNEQFFGPGTRLTVL.

The chain employs TRBV12-3 or TRBV12-4 and TRBJ2-7; D is ambiguous. V was trimmed by 3 bases and J by 1 base, leaving 7 bases between them. This CDR3 is built from 13 residues. CDR3 in amino acids: CASSFLGSYEQYF. CDR3 coding DNA: TGTGCCAGCAGTTTCTTGGGTTCCTACGAGCAGTACTTC.